This TCR beta chain was captured by sequencing in a study of CD8+ T cells in alopecia areata. In each case, RNA was isolated and then reverse transcribed into cDNA as the sequencing template. Profiled with immunoSEQ multiplex PCR; TCRdb holds only in-frame clones, not every one. The sample records about 74,000 clones, approximately 30% being singletons. In its sample, this clone was seen a few times. Treatment defined: oral pan-JAK inhibitor, 5-10 mg twice daily. V was trimmed by 2 bases and J by 6 bases, leaving 23 bases between them. Germline CDR1 MNHEY, CDR2 SMNVEV (reference sequence). There are 17 residues in the CDR3.

The starting material was CD8+ T cells sorted from blood, obtained at week 4, from a patient treated with tofacitinib. The TCR was taken from a human donor with alopecia areata. The rearrangement uses TRBV27 and TRBJ2-7; D is perhaps TRBD2 (6 bases). The DNA of the CDR3 is TGTGCCAGCAGTTTACTAGGGTTTTCAGGGCCGGAGGGCGAGCAGTACTTC. It yields the protein CASSLLGFSGPEGEQYF.